This TCR beta chain appears in the sequencing data of a study of cytomegalovirus exposure and HLA in healthy donors. Study-wide results and limits: The study put 150 to 200 TCR beta chains on its list as cytomegalovirus-associated.

A word on this clone: Its specificity is not known.

V gave up 2 bases and J gave up 3 bases; unmatched junction bases: 5. The CDR3 runs 15 residues. Germline CDR1 reads MRHNA; CDR2 reads SNTAGT. Researchers ran the PCR with 60 Vbeta and 13 Jbeta primers. Sequenced by immunoSEQ multiplex PCR; TCRdb stores in-frame clones only, minus some. In the table there are roughly 110,000 clones, over 65% of which are singletons. The sequenced sample consisted of PBMCs. The V call is TRBV6-4, the J call TRBJ2-3; the match to TRBD2 covers 7 bases. This receptor was identified in a woman aged 25-40 years in good health and CMV-seronegative. This CDR3 reads CASSDGAGETDTQYF. The DNA of the CDR3 is TGTGCCAGCAGTGACGGGGCGGGGGAGACAGATACGCAGTATTTT.